The 12 T cell receptor beta chains below were found in one sample sequenced in a study of blood T cells in healthy people across ages. A second PCR, run for about 7 to 11 cycles, used a sample-barcoded 5' primer plus a J-beta primer mix. TCRdb analysed the 5' RACE reads with MiXCR anew, one entry per CDR3 protein. The table lists roughly 550,000 distinct CDR3 sequences, about 25% of them singletons, with 8.5% to 9.5% in the top ten. In addition, the sample was reused for a study of T cells of mothers and their children.

The sample was blood. The receptors derive from a boy younger than 18 in good health.

This chain connects TRBV4-1 to TRBJ2-1, with 9 nucleotides matching TRBD2. Germline assignment: CDR1 MGHRA and CDR2 YSYEKL. The V and J ends lost 1 base and 3 bases, in that order; junction bases with no gene match: 4. CDR3 length equals 16 residues. The CDR3 DNA is TGCGCCAGCAGCCAAGGCCAGACTAGCGGCTACAATGAGCAGTTCTTC. Translated: CASSQGQTSGYNEQFF.

This clonotype came up many times. This rearrangement joins TRBV10-3 to TRBJ2-7; D perhaps matches TRBD1 (5 bases). The V gene's germline CDR1 is ENHRY and CDR2 SYGVKD. This CDR3 comprises 15 residues. Trimming shortened V by 4 bases and J by 5 bases, and 18 bases separated the two germline ends. The CDR3 spells CAISVKTASSNEQYF. CDR3 DNA: TGTGCCATCAGTGTAAAGACAGCCTCGTCCAACGAGCAGTACTTC.

This rearrangement joins TRBV20-1 to TRBJ2-7, with D possibly TRBD2 on 5 matching bases. Germline CDR1 reads DFQATT; CDR2 reads SNEGSKA (reference sequence). V was clipped by 6 bases and J by 3 bases, with 15 bases between them. The CDR3 has 13 amino acids. The CDR3 sequence is CSAEEGRGYEQYF. For the CDR3, the DNA is TGCAGTGCGGAAGAGGGCCGGGGCTACGAGCAGTACTTC.

This clonotype showed up just a few times. This chain connects TRBV19 to TRBJ2-1; 8 nucleotides agree with TRBD1. The CDR3 totals 14 residues. CDR1 LNHDA and CDR2 SQIVND come from the germline V gene (reference sequence). With V trimmed by 3 bases and J by 5 bases, 3 bases remained unmatched. The CDR3 sequence: CASSIQGANNEQFF. The CDR3 bases are TGTGCCAGTAGTATTCAGGGGGCTAACAATGAGCAGTTCTTC.

In its sample, this clonotype was seen a few times. The CDR3 coding sequence is TGTGCCAGCAGTTATCGGGGACAGCGCACAGATACGCAGTATTTT. The encoded protein is CASSYRGQRTDTQYF. V is TRBV27 and J is TRBJ2-3, with 7 bases matching TRBD1. The CDR3 is 15 amino acids. V gave up 4 bases and J gave up 1 base; unmatched junction bases: 5. The germline gives CDR1 MNHEY, CDR2 SMNVEV (reference sequence).

V is TRBV2 and J is TRBJ2-1; 9 positions agree with TRBD2. The CDR3 is made up of 19 amino acids. CDR1 and CDR2 (germline): SNHLY, FYNNEI. After removal of 4 bases from V and 5 bases from J, the junction contained 18 bases not matched to a gene. The CDR3 bases are TGTGCCAGCAGTGCGGACTCGGGGGGTAGCGGGAGAGTCAACAATGAGCAGTTCTTC. This gives the protein CASSADSGGSGRVNNEQFF.

The gene calls are TRBV20-1 and TRBJ2-6; no reliable D call. The CDR3 length is 18 residues. Germline V lookup: CDR1 DFQATT, CDR2 SNEGSKA (reference sequence). V lost 4 bases and J lost 0, with 19 bases in between. CDR3 sequence reads: CSAKITKVLRSGANVLTF. CDR3 nucleotides: TGCAGTGCTAAAATAACGAAGGTCCTCCGCTCTGGGGCCAACGTCCTGACTTTC.

With regard to this clonotype: This may arise from a read error, as a much more abundant clone is one base away. This chain connects TRBV7-9 to TRBJ2-7; TRBD1 is a possible D gene (5 bases). Germline loops: CDR1 SEHNR, CDR2 FQNEAQ (reference sequence). The CDR3 contains 17 residues. The CDR3 region is CASSLSRVVHSGYDQYF. In DNA, the CDR3 is TGTGCCAGCAGCTTATCCAGGGTCGTGCACTCGGGCTACGACCAGTACTTC.

Comments on this clonotype: A clone one base away is much larger, so this may be a read error. Here the CDR3 reads CASSFPGYGYTF. The CDR3 coding sequence is TGTGCCAGCAGCTTCCCAGGGTATGGCTACACCTTC. The V gene is TRBV11-2, the J gene TRBJ1-2, with D possibly TRBD1 on 5 matching bases. Germline loops: CDR1 SGHAT, CDR2 FQNNGV. Trimming took off 3 bases at V and 5 bases at J, with 7 bases between the two ends. This CDR3 comprises 12 residues.

Many counts were recorded for this clonotype. The chain is built from TRBV9 and TRBJ2-5, with 12 bases lining up with TRBD2. Germline V gene sequence: CDR1 SGDLS, CDR2 YYNGEE. Trimming took 0 bases from V and 2 from J; bases not matched to a gene: 2. The CDR3 is 16 residues long. The CDR3 DNA is TGTGCCAGCAGCGTAGGAGGGACTAGCGGGCAAGAGACCCAGTACTTC. Translated: CASSVGGTSGQETQYF.

This clonotype was counted between two and nine times. CDR3 sequence: CASSYTPLNVWPTETQYF. The CDR3 bases are TGTGCCAGCAGTTACACCCCACTCAATGTTTGGCCAACGGAGACCCAGTACTTC. V is TRBV6-2 or TRBV6-3 and J is TRBJ2-5; D is uncertain. Germline values: CDR1 MNHEY, CDR2 SVGEGT. V dropped 2 bases and J dropped 5 bases, with 24 bases sitting between them. The CDR3 consists of 18 residues.

This clonotype has a handful of counts. The rearrangement uses TRBV24-1 and TRBJ2-6; 7 bases fit TRBD1. CDR1 and CDR2 (germline): KGHDR, SFDVKD. This CDR3 is built from 16 residues. V was clipped by 1 base and J by 2 bases; unmatched bases: 1. CDR3 sequence reads: CATSDFTGAGANVLTF. In nucleotides, the CDR3 is TGTGCCACCAGTGATTTTACAGGGGCTGGGGCCAACGTCCTGACTTTC.